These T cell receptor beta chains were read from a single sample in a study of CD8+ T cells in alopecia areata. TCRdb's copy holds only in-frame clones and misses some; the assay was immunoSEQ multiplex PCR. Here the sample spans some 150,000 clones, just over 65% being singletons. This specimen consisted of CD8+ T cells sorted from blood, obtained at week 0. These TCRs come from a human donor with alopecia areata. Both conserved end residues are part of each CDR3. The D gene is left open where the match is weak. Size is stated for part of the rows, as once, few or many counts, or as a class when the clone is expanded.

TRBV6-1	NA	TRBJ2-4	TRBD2	CASSDLAETGRKNIQYF	TGTGCCAGCAGTGACCTAGCGGAGACGGGAAGGAAAAACATTCAGTACTTC
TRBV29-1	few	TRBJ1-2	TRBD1	CSVGEGAGYTF	TGCAGCGTTGGGGAGGGGGCTGGCTACACCTTC
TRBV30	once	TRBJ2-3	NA	CAWRRGVGTDTQYF	TGTGCCTGGAGGAGGGGGGTCGGCACAGATACGCAGTATTTT
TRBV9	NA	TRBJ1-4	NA	CASSGEKLFF	TGTGCCAGCAGCGGTGAAAAACTGTTTTTT
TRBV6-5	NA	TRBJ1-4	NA	CASSYRWSPNEKLFF	TGTGCCAGCAGTTACAGGTGGTCCCCAAATGAAAAACTGTTTTTT
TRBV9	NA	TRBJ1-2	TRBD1	CASSVVEGAYGYTF	TGTGCCAGCAGCGTAGTTGAGGGGGCTTATGGCTACACCTTC
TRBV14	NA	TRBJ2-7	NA	CASSQAIDRRSSYEQYF	TGTGCCAGCAGCCAAGCGATAGACAGGCGAAGCTCCTACGAGCAGTACTTC
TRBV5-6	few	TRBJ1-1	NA	CASSTPVEMNTEAFF	TGTGCCAGCAGCACCCCGGTCGAGATGAACACTGAAGCTTTCTTT
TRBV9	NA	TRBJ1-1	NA	CASSVDLGQGEAFF	TGTGCCAGCAGCGTAGACCTTGGTCAAGGTGAAGCTTTCTTT
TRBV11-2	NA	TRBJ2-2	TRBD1	CASTPGGTGKDTGELFF	TGTGCCAGCACCCCAGGTGGGACAGGGAAGGACACCGGGGAGCTGTTTTTT
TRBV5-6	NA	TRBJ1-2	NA	CASSSGRQSRSGYTF	TGTGCCAGCAGTTCGGGAAGACAGTCGAGGAGTGGCTACACCTTC
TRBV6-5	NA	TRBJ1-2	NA	CASSYNARSIIGYTF	TGTGCCAGCAGTTACAACGCTCGGAGTATCATCGGCTACACCTTC
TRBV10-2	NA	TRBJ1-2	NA	CASEGRTERAYGYTF	TGCGCCAGCGAAGGAAGGACAGAACGCGCCTATGGCTACACCTTC
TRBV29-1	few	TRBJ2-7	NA	CSVQELDFYEQYF	TGCAGCGTTCAGGAACTGGACTTCTACGAGCAGTACTTC
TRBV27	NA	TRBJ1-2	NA	CASSLGGAHRYGYTF	TGTGCCAGCAGCCTAGGAGGGGCCCATCGATATGGCTACACCTTC
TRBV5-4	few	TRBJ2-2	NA	CASSWGQNTGELFF	TGTGCCAGCAGCTGGGGACAGAACACCGGGGAGCTGTTTTTT
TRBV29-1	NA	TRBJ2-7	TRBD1	CSVYGQGRDEQYF	TGCAGCGTTTATGGACAGGGAAGGGACGAGCAGTACTTC
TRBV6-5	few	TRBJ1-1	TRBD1	CASTGQGNTEAFF	TGTGCCAGCACGGGACAGGGGAACACTGAAGCTTTCTTT
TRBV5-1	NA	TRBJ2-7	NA	CASSFSGSGVEQYF	TGCGCCAGCAGCTTTAGCGGTAGTGGCGTCGAGCAGTACTTC
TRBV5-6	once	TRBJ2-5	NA	CASSLATGRETQYF	TGTGCCAGCAGCTTGGCCACAGGGCGGGAGACCCAGTACTTC
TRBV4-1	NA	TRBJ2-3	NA	CASSQDLYTQYF	TGCGCCAGCAGCCAAGACTTGTATACGCAGTATTTT
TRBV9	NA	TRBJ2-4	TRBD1	CASSPRAVTGGPNIQYF	TGTGCCAGCAGCCCAAGAGCCGTGACAGGGGGCCCAAACATTCAGTACTTC
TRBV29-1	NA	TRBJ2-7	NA	CSVEDRQDSPHEQYF	TGCAGCGTTGAAGACAGACAGGACTCTCCTCACGAGCAGTACTTC
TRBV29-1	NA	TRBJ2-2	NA	CSVRDLTGELFF	TGCAGCGTTAGGGACCTGACCGGGGAGCTGTTTTTT
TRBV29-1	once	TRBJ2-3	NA	CSVPEVISTDTQYF	TGCAGCGTTCCTGAGGTCATTAGCACAGATACGCAGTATTTT